The T cell receptor (beta chain) described here comes from a study of T-cell memory formation after mild COVID-19. Across the whole study: Among the donors, TCR clusters were largely specific to each donor.

Study-wide results and caveats: Memory from before infection featured some responding clones, which suggests cross-reactive memory joined. Clones from the second wave (peaking day 37) had unconfirmed SARS-CoV-2 specificity. The CD4+ clones that contracted clustered mainly within CM and EM, and the CD8+ clones concentrated in EMRA.

To note about this clonotype: The antigen is unknown.

Each CDR3 protein gets one entry after TCRdb re-called the 5' RACE reads with MiXCR. The sample holds about 45,000 distinct CDR3 sequences, roughly 7.2% seen once. CDR3 size: 12 residues. Trimming removed 2 bases from V and 5 bases from J, with 6 bases in between. The J gene is TRBJ1-1, the V gene TRBV12-3 or TRBV12-4; D is undetermined. Sequencing used PBMCs or a T cell subset sorted from them (not recorded which). This clonotype originated in a man between 18 and 35 years old who had mild COVID-19 (a few samples of this study predate the infection). Cell type and time point are not known. CDR3 residues: CASSLLWTEAFF. In DNA form, the CDR3 reads TGTGCCAGCAGTTTACTGTGGACTGAAGCTTTCTTT.